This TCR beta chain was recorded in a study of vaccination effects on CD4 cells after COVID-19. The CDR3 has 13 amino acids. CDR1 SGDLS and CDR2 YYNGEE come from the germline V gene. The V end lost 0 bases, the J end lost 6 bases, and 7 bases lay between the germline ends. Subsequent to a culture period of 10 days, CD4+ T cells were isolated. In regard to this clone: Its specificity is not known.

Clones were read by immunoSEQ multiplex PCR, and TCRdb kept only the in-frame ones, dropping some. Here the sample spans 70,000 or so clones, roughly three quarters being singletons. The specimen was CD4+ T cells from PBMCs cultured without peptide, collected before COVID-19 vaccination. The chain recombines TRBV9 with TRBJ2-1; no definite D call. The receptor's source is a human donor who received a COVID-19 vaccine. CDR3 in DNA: TGTGCCAGCAGCGTAGCGTCCGGCAATGAGCAGTTCTTC. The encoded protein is CASSVASGNEQFF.